This T cell receptor (beta chain) was profiled in a study of beta chain features in type 1 diabetes. For the study at large: The samples had roughly 110 million sorted cells examined in all. Regarding the study as a whole: Insertions were fewer and deletions more numerous at VDJ junctions in type 1 diabetes patients.

Trimming pared 3 bases from V and 3 bases from J, leaving 11 bases between. This CDR3 is built from 14 residues. Germline loops: CDR1 MDHEN, CDR2 SYDVKM. Sequencing targeted expressed TCRB transcripts, as all isolated RNA had been reverse transcribed. Some clones are missing from TCRdb's copy, which holds only in-frame ones; the method was immunoSEQ multiplex PCR. The sample has around 320,000 clones, around 15% seen once. This clone was recorded a few times. Its antigen is undetermined. The origin of this receptor is a man aged 25-45 years in good health. J is TRBJ1-1 and V is TRBV28; D not resolved. The sequencing sample was made of central memory CD4+ T cells from blood. The CDR3: CASSFLSEYTEAFF. In DNA form, the CDR3 reads TGTGCCAGCAGTTTCCTGTCGGAGTACACTGAAGCTTTCTTT.